This T cell receptor beta chain was identified in a study of T cell changes during pregnancy in multiple sclerosis. Profiling relied on immunoSEQ multiplex PCR, and the TCRdb table lists in-frame clones only, not all of them. The data contain approximately 41,000 clones, approximately 89% of them seen just once; the ten biggest clones take up around 1.2%. V lost 8 bases, J lost 2 bases, and 24 bases lay in between. The CDR3 totals 17 residues. CDR1 and CDR2 from the germline V gene are SNHLY and FYNNEI. The rearrangement uses TRBV2 and TRBJ2-5, with D possibly matching TRBD2 (6 bases). Sequences were derived from CD4+ T cells from peripheral blood mononuclear cells, sampled in the first trimester of pregnancy. The TCR comes from a female donor with multiple sclerosis, enrolled in a pregnancy study. For the CDR3, the DNA is TGTGCCAGCTCTCGAGGTAGCGGAGGGGTAAAACAAGAGACCCAGTACTTC. It specifies CASSRGSGGVKQETQYF.